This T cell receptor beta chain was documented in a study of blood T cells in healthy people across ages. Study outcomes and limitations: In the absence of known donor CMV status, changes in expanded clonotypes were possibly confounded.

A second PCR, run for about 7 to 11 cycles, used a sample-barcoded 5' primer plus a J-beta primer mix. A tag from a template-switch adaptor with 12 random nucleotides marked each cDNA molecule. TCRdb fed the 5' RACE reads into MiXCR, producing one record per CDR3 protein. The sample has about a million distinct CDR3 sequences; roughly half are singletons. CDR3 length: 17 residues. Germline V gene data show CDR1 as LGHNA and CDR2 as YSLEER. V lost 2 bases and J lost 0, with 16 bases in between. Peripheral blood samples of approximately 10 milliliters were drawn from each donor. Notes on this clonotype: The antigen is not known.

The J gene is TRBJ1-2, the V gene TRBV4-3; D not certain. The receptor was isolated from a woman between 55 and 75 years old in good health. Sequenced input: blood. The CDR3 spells CASSQRTPSTANYGYTF. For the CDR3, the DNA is TGCGCCAGCAGCCAACGAACGCCCAGTACAGCTAACTATGGCTACACCTTC.